A selection of T cell receptor beta chains follows, all from one sample in a study of T-cell memory formation after mild COVID-19. MiXCR, run by TCRdb on the 5' RACE reads, gives a single entry per CDR3 protein. The data show around 110,000 distinct CDR3 sequences, with about 15% seen just once and 35% to 40% held by the top ten. The sequenced sample consisted of PBMCs or a T cell subset sorted from them (not recorded which). The receptor set was obtained from a man in his late teens or twenties who had mild COVID-19 (a few samples of this study predate the infection). Cell type and time point are not known. CDR3s include the opening cysteine and the closing phenylalanine or tryptophan. Each record gives: clone size, D gene, V gene, J gene, CDR3 protein, CDR3 DNA. D genes are given only for firm matches. Clone size appears in some rows only: once, few, many, or a class for an expanded clone.

few	-	TRBV12-3/TRBV12-4	TRBJ2-3	CASSRWTADTQYF	TGTGCCAGCAGTCGCTGGACAGCAGATACGCAGTATTTT
-	TRBD1	TRBV4-1	TRBJ1-5	CASNPTGGRNQPQHF	TGCGCCAGCAACCCGACAGGGGGCCGCAATCAGCCCCAGCATTTT
few	-	TRBV29-1	TRBJ2-2	CSVRIRGRYTGELFF	TGCAGCGTTCGTATTCGGGGGAGGTACACCGGGGAGCTGTTTTTT
many	-	TRBV4-1	TRBJ1-1	CASSQGGGGVGSGFF	TGCGCCAGCAGCCAAGGCGGAGGGGGGGTAGGCTCTGGCTTCTTT
-	TRBD1	TRBV29-1	TRBJ2-5	CSGTGDRGWQETQYF	TGCAGCGGAACCGGCGACAGGGGGTGGCAAGAGACCCAGTACTTC
-	TRBD1	TRBV15	TRBJ2-5	CATSRTGQPKVETQYF	TGTGCCACCAGCAGGACGGGACAGCCCAAAGTGGAGACCCAGTACTTC
-	-	TRBV7-3	TRBJ1-6	CASSLYKDSPLHF	TGTGCCAGCAGCTTATATAAAGATTCACCCCTCCACTTT
-	-	TRBV7-3	TRBJ2-2	CASSLGHAGELFF	TGTGCCAGCAGCTTGGGACACGCCGGGGAGCTGTTTTTT
-	-	TRBV9	TRBJ2-7	CASSVGTQAYEQYF	TGTGCCAGCAGCGTCGGGACACAGGCCTACGAGCAGTACTTC
-	TRBD2	TRBV4-1	TRBJ2-7	CASSQILAGTNAEQYF	TGCGCCAGCAGCCAGATACTAGCCGGGACTAACGCCGAGCAGTACTTC
-	-	TRBV6-5	TRBJ1-1	CASSPRANTEAFF	TGTGCCAGCAGTCCCAGGGCGAACACTGAAGCTTTCTTT
few	TRBD2	TRBV12-3/TRBV12-4	TRBJ2-1	CASSPTSGPRGEQFF	TGTGCCAGCAGCCCGACTAGCGGACCGCGGGGGGAGCAGTTCTTC
few	-	TRBV6-6	TRBJ2-5	CASSGVLYQETQYF	TGTGCCAGCAGCGGCGTACTGTACCAAGAGACCCAGTACTTC
-	TRBD2	TRBV6-6	TRBJ2-3	CASSYPASGYSTLDTQYF	TGTGCCAGCAGTTACCCGGCTAGCGGTTACTCTACGCTCGATACGCAGTATTTT
-	TRBD2	TRBV11-2	TRBJ2-5	CASRFSGGTGETQYF	TGTGCCAGCAGATTTAGCGGGGGCACGGGGGAGACCCAGTACTTC
few	TRBD1	TRBV15	TRBJ1-2	CATSRDLRGNYGYTF	TGTGCCACCAGCAGAGACCTCAGGGGGAACTATGGCTACACCTTC
-	TRBD1	TRBV5-1	TRBJ2-7	CASSLRGQPSYEQYF	TGCGCCAGCAGCCTACGGGGACAGCCCTCCTACGAGCAGTACTTC
many	TRBD2	TRBV4-1	TRBJ2-1	CASSQGLAEMGLNGEQFF	TGCGCCAGCAGCCAGGGACTAGCGGAAATGGGTCTCAATGGTGAGCAGTTCTTC
many	-	TRBV6-5	TRBJ2-7	CASSYLGPTGAPYEQYF	TGTGCCAGCAGTTACTTGGGGCCGACGGGGGCACCCTACGAGCAGTACTTC
few	-	TRBV4-1	TRBJ1-1	CASSVRTDNTEAFF	TGCGCCAGCAGCGTCCGGACAGATAACACTGAAGCTTTCTTT
-	TRBD1	TRBV20-1	TRBJ1-2	CSARDHRGLRYGYTF	TGCAGTGCTAGAGATCATAGGGGGCTACGGTATGGCTACACCTTC
few	-	TRBV7-9	TRBJ2-1	CASSLRDVRVF	TGTGCCAGCAGCTTAAGAGACGTCAGGGTCTTC
-	TRBD2	TRBV28	TRBJ2-1	CASLTSGAVNEQFF	TGTGCCAGCCTCACTAGCGGGGCCGTAAATGAGCAGTTCTTC
few	-	TRBV4-3	TRBJ2-3	CASSQEVPPRRSTDTQYF	TGCGCCAGCAGCCAAGAAGTCCCCCCTCGGCGAAGCACAGATACGCAGTATTTT
-	-	TRBV9	TRBJ2-3	CASSGEDTQYF	TGTGCCAGCAGTGGGGAAGATACGCAGTATTTT